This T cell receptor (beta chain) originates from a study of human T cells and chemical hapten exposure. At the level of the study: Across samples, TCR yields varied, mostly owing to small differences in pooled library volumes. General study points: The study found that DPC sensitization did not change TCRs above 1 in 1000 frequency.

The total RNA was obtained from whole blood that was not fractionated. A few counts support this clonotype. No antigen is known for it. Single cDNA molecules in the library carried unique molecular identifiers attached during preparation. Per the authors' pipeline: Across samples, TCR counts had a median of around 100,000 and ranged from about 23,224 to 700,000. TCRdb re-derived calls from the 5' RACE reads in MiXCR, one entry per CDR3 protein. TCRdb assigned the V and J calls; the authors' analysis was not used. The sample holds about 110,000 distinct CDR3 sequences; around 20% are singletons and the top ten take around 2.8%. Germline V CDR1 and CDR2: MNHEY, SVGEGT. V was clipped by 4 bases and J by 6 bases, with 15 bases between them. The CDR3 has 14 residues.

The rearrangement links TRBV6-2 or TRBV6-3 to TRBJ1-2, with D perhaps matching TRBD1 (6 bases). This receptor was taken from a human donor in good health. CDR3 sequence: CASSFPGQTDGYTF. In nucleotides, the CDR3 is TGTGCCAGCAGTTTTCCCGGACAGACAGATGGCTACACCTTC.